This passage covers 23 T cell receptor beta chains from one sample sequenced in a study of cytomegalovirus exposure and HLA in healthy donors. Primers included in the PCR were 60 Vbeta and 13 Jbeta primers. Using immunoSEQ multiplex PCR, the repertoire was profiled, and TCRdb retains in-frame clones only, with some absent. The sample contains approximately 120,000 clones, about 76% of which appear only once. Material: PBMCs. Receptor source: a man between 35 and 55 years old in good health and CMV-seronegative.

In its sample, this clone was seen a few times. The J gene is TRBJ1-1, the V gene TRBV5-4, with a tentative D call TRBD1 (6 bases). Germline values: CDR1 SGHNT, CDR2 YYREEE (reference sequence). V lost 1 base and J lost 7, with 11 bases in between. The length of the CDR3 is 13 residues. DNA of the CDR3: TGTGCCAGCAGCTTGAACAGGGCAGGTGAAGCTTTCTTT. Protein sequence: CASSLNRAGEAFF.

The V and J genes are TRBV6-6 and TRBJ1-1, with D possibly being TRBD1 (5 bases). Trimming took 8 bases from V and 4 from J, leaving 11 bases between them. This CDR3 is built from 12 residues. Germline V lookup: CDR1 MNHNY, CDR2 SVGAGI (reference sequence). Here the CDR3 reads CASGGGSTEAFF. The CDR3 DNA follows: TGTGCCAGCGGGGGGGGAAGCACTGAAGCTTTCTTT.

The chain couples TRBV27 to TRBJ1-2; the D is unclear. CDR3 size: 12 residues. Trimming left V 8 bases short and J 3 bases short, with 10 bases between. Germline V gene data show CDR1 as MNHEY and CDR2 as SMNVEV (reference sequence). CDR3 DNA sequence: TGTGCCAGCCGAAAAGAGGACTATGGCTACACCTTC. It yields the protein CASRKEDYGYTF.

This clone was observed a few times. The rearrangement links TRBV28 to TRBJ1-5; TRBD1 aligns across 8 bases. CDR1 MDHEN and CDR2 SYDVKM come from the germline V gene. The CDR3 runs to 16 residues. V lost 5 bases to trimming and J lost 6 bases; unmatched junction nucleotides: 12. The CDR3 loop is CASSNPTGDSSQPQHF. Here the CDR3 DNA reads TGTGCCAGCAGTAACCCGACAGGGGATTCGTCTCAGCCCCAGCATTTT.

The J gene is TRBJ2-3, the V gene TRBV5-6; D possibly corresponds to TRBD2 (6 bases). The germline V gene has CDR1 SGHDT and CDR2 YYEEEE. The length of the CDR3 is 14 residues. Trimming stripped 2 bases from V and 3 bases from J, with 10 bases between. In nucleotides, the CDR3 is TGTGCCAGCAGCTTTGGGGGGAAAACAGATACGCAGTATTTT. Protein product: CASSFGGKTDTQYF.

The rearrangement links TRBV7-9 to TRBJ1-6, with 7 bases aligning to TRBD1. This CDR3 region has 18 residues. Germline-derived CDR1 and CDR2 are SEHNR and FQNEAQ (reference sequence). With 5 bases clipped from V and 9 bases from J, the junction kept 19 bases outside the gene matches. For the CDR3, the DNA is TGTGCCAGCAGCGATCAAACTAGAACAGGGGACGGCGGTTCACCCCTCCACTTT. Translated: CASSDQTRTGDGGSPLHF. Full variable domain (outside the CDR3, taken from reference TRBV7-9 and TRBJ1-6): DTGVSQNPRHKITKRGQNVTFRCDPISEHNRLYWYRQTLGQGPEFLTYFQNEAQLEKSRLLSDRFSAERPKGSFSTLEIQRTEQGDSAMYLCASSDQTRTGDGGSPLHFGNGTRLTVT.

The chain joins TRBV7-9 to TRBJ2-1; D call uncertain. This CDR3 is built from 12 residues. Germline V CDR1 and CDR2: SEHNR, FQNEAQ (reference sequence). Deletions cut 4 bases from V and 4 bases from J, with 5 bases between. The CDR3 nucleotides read TGTGCCAGCAGCTCAGGATACAATGAGCAGTTCTTC. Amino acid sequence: CASSSGYNEQFF.

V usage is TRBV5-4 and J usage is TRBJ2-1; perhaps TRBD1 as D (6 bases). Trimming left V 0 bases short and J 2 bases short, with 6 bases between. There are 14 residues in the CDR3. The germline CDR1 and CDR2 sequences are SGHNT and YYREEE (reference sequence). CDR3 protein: CASSLEGAYNEQFF. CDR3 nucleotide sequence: TGTGCCAGCAGCTTGGAGGGGGCCTACAATGAGCAGTTCTTC. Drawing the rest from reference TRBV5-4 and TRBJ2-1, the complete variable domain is ETGVTQSPTHLIKTRGQQVTLRCSSQSGHNTVSWYQQALGQGPQFIFQYYREEENGRGNFPPRFSGLQFPNYSSELNVNALELDDSALYLCASSLEGAYNEQFFGPGTRLTVL.

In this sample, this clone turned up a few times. The CDR3 sequence: CASSQNREVRGSPLHF. The CDR3 nucleotides read TGCGCCAGCAGCCAAAACCGGGAAGTTAGAGGTTCACCCCTCCACTTT. The chain links TRBV4-1 to TRBJ1-6, with D unresolved. Germline loops: CDR1 MGHRA, CDR2 YSYEKL. Trimming left V 2 bases short and J 9 bases short, with 17 bases between. There are 16 residues in the CDR3.

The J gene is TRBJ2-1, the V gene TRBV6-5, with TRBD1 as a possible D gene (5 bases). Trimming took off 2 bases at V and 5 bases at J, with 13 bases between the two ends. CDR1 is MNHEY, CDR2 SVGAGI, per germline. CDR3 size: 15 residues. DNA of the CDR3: TGTGCCAGCAGTTACGAATGGGGCCGGAACAATGAGCAGTTCTTC. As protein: CASSYEWGRNNEQFF.

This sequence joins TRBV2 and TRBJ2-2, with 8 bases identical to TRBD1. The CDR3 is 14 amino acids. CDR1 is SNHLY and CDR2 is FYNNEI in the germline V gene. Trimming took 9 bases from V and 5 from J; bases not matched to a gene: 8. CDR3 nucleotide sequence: TGTGCCAGGGGTACAGGGGGGAGAACCGGGGAGCTGTTTTTT. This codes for CARGTGGRTGELFF.

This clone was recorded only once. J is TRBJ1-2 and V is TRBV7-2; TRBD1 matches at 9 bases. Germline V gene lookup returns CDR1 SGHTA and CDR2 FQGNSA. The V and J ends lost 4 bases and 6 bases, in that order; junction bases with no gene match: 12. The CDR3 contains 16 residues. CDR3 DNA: TGTGCCAGCAGCTCAGACGGACAGGGGTTGGTTAATGGCTACACCTTC. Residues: CASSSDGQGLVNGYTF.

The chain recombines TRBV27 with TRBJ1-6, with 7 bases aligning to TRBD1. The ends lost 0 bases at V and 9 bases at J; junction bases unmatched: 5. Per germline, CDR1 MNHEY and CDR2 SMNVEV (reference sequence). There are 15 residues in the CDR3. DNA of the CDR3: TGTGCCAGCAGTTTATCGGAGCAGGGGGGTTCACCCCTCCACTTT. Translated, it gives CASSLSEQGGSPLHF.

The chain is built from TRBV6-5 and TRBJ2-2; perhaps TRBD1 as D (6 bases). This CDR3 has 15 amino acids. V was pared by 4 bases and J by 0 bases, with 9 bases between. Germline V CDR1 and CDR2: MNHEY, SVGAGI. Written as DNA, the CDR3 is TGTGCCAGCAGTTTGCGGACAGCGAACACCGGGGAGCTGTTTTTT. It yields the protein CASSLRTANTGELFF.

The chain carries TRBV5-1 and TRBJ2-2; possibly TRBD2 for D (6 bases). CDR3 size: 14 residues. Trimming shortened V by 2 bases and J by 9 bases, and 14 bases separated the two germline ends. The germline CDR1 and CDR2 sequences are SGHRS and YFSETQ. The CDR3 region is CASSLSSGVRELFF. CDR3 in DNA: TGCGCCAGCAGCTTAAGTTCGGGGGTGCGGGAGCTGTTTTTT. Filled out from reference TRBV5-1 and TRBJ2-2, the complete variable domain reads KAGVTQTPRYLIKTRGQQVTLSCSPISGHRSVSWYQQTPGQGLQFLFEYFSETQRNKGNFPGRFSGRQFSNSRSEMNVSTLELGDSALYLCASSLSSGVRELFFGEGSRLTVL.

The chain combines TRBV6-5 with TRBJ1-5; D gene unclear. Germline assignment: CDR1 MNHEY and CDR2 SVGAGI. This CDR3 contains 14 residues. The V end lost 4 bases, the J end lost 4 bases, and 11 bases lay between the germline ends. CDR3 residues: CASSFAAVNQPQHF. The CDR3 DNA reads TGTGCCAGCAGTTTTGCGGCAGTTAATCAGCCCCAGCATTTT.

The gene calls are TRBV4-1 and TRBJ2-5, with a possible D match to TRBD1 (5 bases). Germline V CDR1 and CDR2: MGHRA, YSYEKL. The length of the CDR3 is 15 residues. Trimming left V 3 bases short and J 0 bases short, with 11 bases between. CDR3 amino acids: CASSQLVGHQETQYF. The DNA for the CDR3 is TGCGCCAGCAGCCAGCTTGTGGGGCACCAAGAGACCCAGTACTTC.

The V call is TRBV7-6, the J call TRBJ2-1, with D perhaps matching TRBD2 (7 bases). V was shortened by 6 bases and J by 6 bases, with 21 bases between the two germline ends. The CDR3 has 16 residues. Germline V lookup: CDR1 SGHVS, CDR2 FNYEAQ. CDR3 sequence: CASSQTGEGGGNEQFF. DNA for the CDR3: TGTGCCAGCAGTCAAACGGGGGAAGGGGGGGGCAATGAGCAGTTCTTC.

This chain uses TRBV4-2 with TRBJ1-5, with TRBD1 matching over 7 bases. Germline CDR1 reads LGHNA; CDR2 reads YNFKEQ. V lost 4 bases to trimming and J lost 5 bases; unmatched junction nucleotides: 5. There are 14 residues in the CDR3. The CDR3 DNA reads TGTGCCAGCAGCCTTGACAGGGCCGATCAGCCCCAGCATTTT. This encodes CASSLDRADQPQHF.

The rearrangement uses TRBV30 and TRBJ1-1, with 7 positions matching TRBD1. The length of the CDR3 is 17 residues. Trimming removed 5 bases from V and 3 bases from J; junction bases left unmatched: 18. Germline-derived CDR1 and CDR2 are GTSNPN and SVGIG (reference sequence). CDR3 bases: TGTGCCTGGGGGGATCCGGGACAGAGCATTCGGTACACTGAAGCTTTCTTT. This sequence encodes CAWGDPGQSIRYTEAFF.

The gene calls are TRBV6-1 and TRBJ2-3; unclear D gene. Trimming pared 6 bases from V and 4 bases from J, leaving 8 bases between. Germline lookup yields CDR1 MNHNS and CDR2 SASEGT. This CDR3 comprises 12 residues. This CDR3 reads CASRSPADTQYF. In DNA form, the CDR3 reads TGTGCCAGCAGGTCCCCAGCAGATACGCAGTATTTT.

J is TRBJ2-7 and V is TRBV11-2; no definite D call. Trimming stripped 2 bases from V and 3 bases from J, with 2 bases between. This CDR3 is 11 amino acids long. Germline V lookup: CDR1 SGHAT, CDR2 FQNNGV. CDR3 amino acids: CASSLRYEQYF. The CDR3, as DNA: TGTGCCAGCAGCTTACGCTACGAGCAGTACTTC.

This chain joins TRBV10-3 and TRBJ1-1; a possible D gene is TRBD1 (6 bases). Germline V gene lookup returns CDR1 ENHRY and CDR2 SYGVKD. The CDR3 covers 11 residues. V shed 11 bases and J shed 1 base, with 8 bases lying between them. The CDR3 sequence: CAVQGNTEAFF. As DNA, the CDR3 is TGTGCCGTACAGGGGAACACTGAAGCTTTCTTT.